This entry lists 3 T cell receptor beta chains sequenced from one sample in a study of vaccination and CD4 T cells after COVID-19. Treatment meaning: approximately 11-day PBMC culture with coronavirus spike peptide pools or control peptides (ViraFEST assay). No cognate antigen is known for these TCRs. Once obtained from cultured CD4+ T cells, the DNA was sequenced using the Oncomine TCR Beta short-read assay. One entry per CDR3 protein, called by TCRdb with MiXCR from the PCR reads. This sample has about 18,000 distinct CDR3 sequences, with more than 50% found just once. The sample was CD4+ T cells from blood, cultured in vitro, taken before SARS-CoV-2 vaccination. The receptors originated from a human donor who had recovered from COVID-19.

The chain employs TRBV7-2 and TRBJ1-6; D possibly corresponds to TRBD1 (6 bases). V lost 4 bases to trimming and J lost 0 bases, with 10 bases between them. The germline gives CDR1 SGHTA, CDR2 FQGNSA. CDR3 length: 16 amino acids. CDR3 nucleotides: TGTGCCAGCAGCTCGACAGGAAGCTCCTATAATTCACCCCTCCACTTT. This translates into CASSSTGSSYNSPLHF. Variable domain in full (rest from reference TRBV7-2 and TRBJ1-6): GAGVSQSPSNKVTEKGKDVELRCDPISGHTALYWYRQSLGQGLEFLIYFQGNSAPDKSGLPSDRFSAERTGGSVSTLTIQRTQQEDSAVYLCASSSTGSSYNSPLHFGNGTRLTVT.

J is TRBJ1-2 and V is TRBV12-3 or TRBV12-4, with 11 bases identical to TRBD1. V lost 7 bases and J lost 8; bases outside the gene matches: 9. CDR3 size: 14 residues. This chain's CDR3 is CASTPGQGVVGYTF. CDR3 nucleotides: TGTGCCAGCACTCCGGGACAGGGGGTTGTAGGCTACACCTTC.

This clonotype turned up a few times. The V call is TRBV7-2, the J call TRBJ1-2; 7 positions match TRBD1. CDR3 length: 13 amino acids. Per germline, CDR1 SGHTA and CDR2 FQGNSA. Trimming removed 5 bases from V and 8 bases from J; junction bases left unmatched: 8. This CDR3 reads CASSPPQGRGYTF. The CDR3 bases are TGTGCCAGCAGCCCCCCACAGGGGAGAGGCTACACCTTC.